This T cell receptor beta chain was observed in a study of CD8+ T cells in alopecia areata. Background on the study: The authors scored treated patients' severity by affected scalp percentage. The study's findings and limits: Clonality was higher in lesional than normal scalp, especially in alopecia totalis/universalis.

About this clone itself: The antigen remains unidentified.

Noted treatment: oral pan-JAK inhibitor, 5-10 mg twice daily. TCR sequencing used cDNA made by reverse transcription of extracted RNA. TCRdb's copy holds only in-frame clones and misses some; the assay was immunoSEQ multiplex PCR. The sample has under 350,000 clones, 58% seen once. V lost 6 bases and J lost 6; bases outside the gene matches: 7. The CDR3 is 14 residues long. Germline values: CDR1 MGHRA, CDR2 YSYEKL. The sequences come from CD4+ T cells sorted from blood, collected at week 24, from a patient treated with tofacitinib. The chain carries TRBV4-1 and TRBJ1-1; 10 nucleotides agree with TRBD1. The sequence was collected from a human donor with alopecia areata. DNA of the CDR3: TGCGCCAGCAGGACAGGGGGCAAAGTGGCTGAAGCTTTCTTT. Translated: CASRTGGKVAEAFF.